This entry lists 32 T cell receptor beta chains sequenced from one sample in a study of blood T cell repertoires in COVID-19. TCRdb keeps only in-frame clones here, not all; method: immunoSEQ multiplex PCR. The sample comprises over 55,000 clones, about 87% of which are singletons, and approximately 8.3% rests with the top ten. The sequenced sample was peripheral blood. Receptors were obtained from a man in his forties or fifties with active COVID-19.

A single count supports this clone. The V call is TRBV5-1, the J call TRBJ2-1; D not certain. V gave up 5 bases and J gave up 8 bases, with 14 bases separating them. CDR3 length: 13 amino acids. Germline-derived CDR1 and CDR2 are SGHRS and YFSETQ. CDR3 loop: CASRSKMGHEQFF. The CDR3 coding sequence is TGCGCCAGCAGATCCAAAATGGGCCATGAGCAGTTCTTC.

The rearrangement joins TRBV7-2 to TRBJ2-3; perhaps TRBD2 as D (6 bases). CDR3 length: 14 residues. Germline loops: CDR1 SGHTA, CDR2 FQGNSA. Trimming removed 7 bases at V and 0 bases at J, with 11 bases between. The CDR3 here is CASKQDYSTDTQYF. The CDR3, as DNA: TGTGCCAGCAAGCAGGACTACAGCACAGATACGCAGTATTTT. The full variable domain, completed using reference TRBV7-2 and TRBJ2-3, is GAGVSQSPSNKVTEKGKDVELRCDPISGHTALYWYRQSLGQGLEFLIYFQGNSAPDKSGLPSDRFSAERTGGSVSTLTIQRTQQEDSAVYLCASKQDYSTDTQYFGPGTRLTVL.

V usage is TRBV2 and J usage is TRBJ1-1, with TRBD1 as a possible D gene (5 bases). The CDR3 has 15 residues. V lost 3 bases and J 6 bases, leaving 17 bases between the germline ends. Germline V gives CDR1 SNHLY, CDR2 FYNNEI. The CDR3 sequence is CASSDITGGVAEAFF. CDR3 in DNA: TGTGCCAGCAGTGATATTACGGGGGGAGTGGCTGAAGCTTTCTTT.

This sequence joins TRBV6-6 and TRBJ2-5; 8 positions match TRBD1. Germline CDR1 is MNHNY and CDR2 is SVGAGI (reference sequence). This CDR3 spans 14 amino acids. V trimming: 6 bases; J trimming: 5 bases; junction bases outside the gene matches: 8. The CDR3 region is CASSLGQGGETQYF. In DNA, the CDR3 is TGTGCCAGCAGCTTAGGACAGGGTGGGGAGACCCAGTACTTC.

The CDR3 reads CASSLLGWRAELYEQYF. CDR3 nucleotide sequence: TGTGCCAGCAGTTTATTAGGCTGGCGGGCAGAACTCTACGAGCAGTACTTC. V and J are TRBV28 and TRBJ2-7; the D gene is possibly TRBD2 (5 bases). With 1 base removed from V and 3 bases from J, the gap between germline ends came to 19 bases. From germline, CDR1 is MDHEN and CDR2 SYDVKM. This CDR3 region has 17 residues.

This clone occurred a few times. This chain uses TRBV6-4 with TRBJ2-1; 15 bases match TRBD2. Germline CDR1 reads MRHNA; CDR2 reads SNTAGT. V lost 6 bases to trimming and J lost 6 bases; unmatched junction nucleotides: 6. The CDR3 runs 16 residues. In DNA form, the CDR3 reads TGTGCCAGCAGCCTTCGGACTAGCGGGGGGGGCAATGAGCAGTTCTTC. This sequence encodes CASSLRTSGGGNEQFF.

V is TRBV7-8 and J is TRBJ2-5, with D maybe TRBD1 (5 bases). Trimming removed 4 bases at V and 1 base at J, with 16 bases between. Germline values: CDR1 SGHVS, CDR2 FQNEAQ. There are 16 residues in the CDR3. For the CDR3, the DNA is TGTGCCAGCAGCTCAGACTTGGACACCTTCCAAGAGACCCAGTACTTC. The encoded protein is CASSSDLDTFQETQYF.

Comment on this clone: At one of its ends the junction is not consistent with the germline gene, which may arise from a read error. This chain joins TRBV2 and TRBJ1-2; D call uncertain. Germline assignment: CDR1 SNHLY and CDR2 FYNNEI. This CDR3 is built from 12 residues. The CDR3 spells CAKTGETYGYIF. DNA of the CDR3: TGTGCGAAGACCGGGGAGACCTATGGCTACATCTTC.

The rearrangement uses TRBV12-3 or TRBV12-4 and TRBJ2-1; D unclear. CDR3 length: 11 residues. Trimming pared 6 bases from V and 7 bases from J, leaving 7 bases between. The CDR3 loop reads CASSRRNEQFF. Written as DNA, the CDR3 is TGTGCCAGCAGCCGCCGGAATGAGCAGTTCTTC.

V gene TRBV2 combines with J gene TRBJ1-5; the D is unclear. The CDR3 has 14 residues. V lost 7 bases and J 4 bases, leaving 14 bases between the germline ends. CDR1 and CDR2 from the germline V gene are SNHLY and FYNNEI. The CDR3 DNA reads as TGTGCCAGCACCGACGGCGGGAGGAATCAGCCCCAGCATTTT. It codes for CASTDGGRNQPQHF.

This clone was seen more than once but under ten times. The CDR3 sequence: CASSQDRGERLGNTIYF. The CDR3 DNA is TGCGCCAGCAGCCAAGATCGCGGGGAGCGCTTGGGAAACACCATATATTTT. The chain employs TRBV4-3 and TRBJ1-3; no definite D call. The CDR3 contains 17 residues. Germline V gene lookup returns CDR1 LGHNA and CDR2 YSLEER. The germline V and J ends were trimmed by 0 bases and 4 bases, with 16 bases remaining between them.

The rearrangement links TRBV5-1 to TRBJ2-2; no definite D call. Germline-derived CDR1 and CDR2 are SGHRS and YFSETQ. CDR3 length: 14 residues. Trimming left V 0 bases short and J 5 bases short, with 8 bases between. Written as DNA, the CDR3 is TGCGCCAGCAGCTTGGTTCGTGCGACCGGGGAGCTGTTTTTT. It specifies CASSLVRATGELFF. The whole variable domain, remainder taken from reference TRBV5-1 and TRBJ2-2, is KAGVTQTPRYLIKTRGQQVTLSCSPISGHRSVSWYQQTPGQGLQFLFEYFSETQRNKGNFPGRFSGRQFSNSRSEMNVSTLELGDSALYLCASSLVRATGELFFGEGSRLTVL.

CDR3 DNA sequence: TGTGCCAGCAGTTTAGGAGCTTATCAGCCCCAGCATTTT. Its translation: CASSLGAYQPQHF. The chain uses TRBV12-3 or TRBV12-4 and TRBJ1-5; D gene uncertain. V was clipped by 1 base and J by 5 bases, with 6 bases between them. The CDR3 runs to 13 residues.

This clone was recorded a few times. The chain combines TRBV5-6 with TRBJ1-3; D remains unclear. The CDR3 has 15 residues. V dropped 4 bases and J dropped 2 bases, with 13 bases sitting between them. Per the germline V gene, CDR1 is SGHDT and CDR2 is YYEEEE. The CDR3 bases are TGTGCCAGCAGCCCCCCGGGCGGGGCTGGAAACACCATATATTTT. This codes for CASSPPGGAGNTIYF.

The chain combines TRBV5-6 with TRBJ1-6, with 9 nucleotides matching TRBD1. V lost 8 bases to trimming and J lost 6 bases; unmatched junction nucleotides: 6. This CDR3 region has 14 residues. Germline CDR1 reads SGHDT; CDR2 reads YYEEEE. This CDR3 is CASGTGLINSPLHF. In DNA, the CDR3 is TGTGCCAGTGGGACAGGGCTGATTAATTCACCCCTCCACTTT.

This clone occurred once. V usage is TRBV5-1 and J usage is TRBJ2-6; tentatively, D is TRBD1 (6 bases). The CDR3 sequence is 15 residues long. CDR1 and CDR2 from the germline V gene are SGHRS and YFSETQ. V gave up 3 bases and J gave up 3 bases, with 10 bases separating them. CDR3 DNA sequence: TGCGCCAGCAGCTCACAGGGAGATGGGGCCAACGTCCTGACTTTC. Amino acid sequence: CASSSQGDGANVLTF.

This clone was detected only once. V and J are TRBV7-2 and TRBJ2-7; 9 bases map to TRBD1. V trimming: 0 bases; J trimming: 2 bases; junction bases outside the gene matches: 2. The CDR3 runs to 15 residues. The germline CDR1 and CDR2 sequences are SGHTA and FQGNSA. The CDR3 nucleotides read TGTGCCAGCAGCTTAGCGGGGACAGGGCCCTACGAGCAGTACTTC. This gives the protein CASSLAGTGPYEQYF.

The gene calls are TRBV27 and TRBJ2-1; perhaps TRBD2 as D (6 bases). Germline CDR1 MNHEY, CDR2 SMNVEV (reference sequence). The germline V and J ends were trimmed by 5 bases and 8 bases, with 16 bases remaining between them. The CDR3 contains 14 residues. The CDR3 DNA reads as TGTGCCAGCAGTAGGGGACTGTTCGGGGATGAGCAGTTCTTC. It yields the protein CASSRGLFGDEQFF.

In its sample, this clone was seen once. This chain uses TRBV7-9 with TRBJ2-7, with D perhaps TRBD1 (5 bases). Germline lookup yields CDR1 SEHNR and CDR2 FQNEAQ (reference sequence). Trimming pared 6 bases from V and 0 bases from J, leaving 12 bases between. The CDR3 has 14 amino acids. The CDR3 nucleotides read TGTGCCAGCAGTTCAGACAGCCTCTCCTACGAGCAGTACTTC. Translating it yields CASSSDSLSYEQYF. Filled out from reference TRBV7-9 and TRBJ2-7, the complete variable domain reads DTGVSQNPRHKITKRGQNVTFRCDPISEHNRLYWYRQTLGQGPEFLTYFQNEAQLEKSRLLSDRFSAERPKGSFSTLEIQRTEQGDSAMYLCASSSDSLSYEQYFGPGTRLTVT.

The chain carries TRBV27 and TRBJ2-2; 10 bases are shared with TRBD2. Germline V gene lookup returns CDR1 MNHEY and CDR2 SMNVEV (reference sequence). After removal of 6 bases from V and 3 bases from J, the junction contained 10 bases not matched to a gene. The CDR3 has 17 residues. CDR3 sequence: CASSAGELAGYTGELFF. CDR3 DNA: TGTGCCAGCAGCGCAGGGGAACTAGCGGGATACACCGGGGAGCTGTTTTTT.

The CDR3 bases are TGTGCCACCAGTGATCCCACAGGGGGCGGCTACGAGCAGTACTTC. Translation gives CATSDPTGGGYEQYF. V and J are TRBV24-1 and TRBJ2-7; 9 nucleotides align to TRBD1. The J segment lost 3 bases and the V segment lost 3 bases, leaving 5 bases of the junction unmatched. In germline, CDR1 is KGHDR, CDR2 SFDVKD. The CDR3 is 15 amino acids.

The chain couples TRBV30 to TRBJ2-3; TRBD1 agrees at 7 bases. This CDR3 is built from 14 residues. Unmatched junction bases numbered 6, after V lost 5 bases and J lost 1 base. CDR1 and CDR2 from the germline V gene are GTSNPN and SVGIG (reference sequence). In DNA form, the CDR3 reads TGTGCCTGGGGGACAGATATAGGCACAGATACGCAGTATTTT. Its translation is CAWGTDIGTDTQYF.

This sequence joins TRBV6-5 and TRBJ2-4; 8 bases fit TRBD1. Germline-derived CDR1 and CDR2 are MNHEY and SVGAGI. The CDR3 consists of 13 residues. V dropped 6 bases and J dropped 4; count of bases not matched to a gene: 2. The CDR3 DNA follows: TGTGCCAGCAGGGACAGGGCTAAAAACATTCAGTACTTC. Translating gives CASRDRAKNIQYF.

V is TRBV28 and J is TRBJ2-7, with D maybe TRBD2 (6 bases). Germline-derived CDR1 and CDR2 are MDHEN and SYDVKM. Trimming cost V 7 bases and J 7 bases, with 23 bases left between them. CDR3 length equals 15 residues. The CDR3, as DNA: TGTGCCAGCACCGACGGAGGGCCCCGGCGTAGGGAGCAGTACTTC. Encoded protein: CASTDGGPRRREQYF. Supplemented by reference TRBV28 and TRBJ2-7, the full variable domain reads DVKVTQSSRYLVKRTGEKVFLECVQDMDHENMFWYRQDPGLGLRLIYFSYDVKMKEKGDIPEGYSVSREKKERFSLILESASTNQTSMYLCASTDGGPRRREQYFGPGTRLTVT.

The chain carries TRBV5-1 and TRBJ2-7; 7 bases map to TRBD1. Germline V gene lookup returns CDR1 SGHRS and CDR2 YFSETQ. The CDR3 covers 15 residues. The ends lost 4 bases at V and 0 bases at J; junction bases unmatched: 7. This chain's CDR3 is CASSREGTASYEQYF. The CDR3 DNA is TGCGCCAGCAGCCGAGAGGGGACAGCCTCCTACGAGCAGTACTTC.

The J gene is TRBJ2-7, the V gene TRBV25-1; 9 bases map to TRBD2. Germline assignment: CDR1 MGHDK and CDR2 SYGVNS. The CDR3 loop spans 15 amino acids. V was pared by 6 bases and J by 6 bases, with 12 bases of the junction left unmatched. CDR3 sequence: CASRTLAGTRIEQYF. DNA of the CDR3: TGTGCCAGCAGGACGCTAGCGGGAACACGGATCGAGCAGTACTTC.

This chain links TRBV2 with TRBJ1-5; 7 bases line up with TRBD1. The CDR3 has 15 residues. After removal of 3 bases from V and 5 bases from J, the junction contained 7 bases not matched to a gene. Germline CDR1 is SNHLY and CDR2 is FYNNEI. The CDR3 spells CASSDLTGPDQPQHF. The DNA of the CDR3 is TGTGCCAGCAGTGACCTGACAGGGCCAGATCAGCCCCAGCATTTT.

This clone was counted a few times. J is TRBJ1-1 and V is TRBV19, with D unresolved. V lost 6 bases, J lost 0 bases, and 11 bases lay in between. The CDR3 length is 14 residues. Germline V gene sequence: CDR1 LNHDA, CDR2 SQIVND (reference sequence). CDR3 protein: CASRRGNLNTEAFF. Written as DNA, the CDR3 is TGTGCCAGTAGACGGGGAAACTTGAACACTGAAGCTTTCTTT.

The J gene is TRBJ2-2, the V gene TRBV7-3; 8 bases line up with TRBD1. Germline CDR1 SGHTA, CDR2 FQGTGA. Trimming at V came to 5 bases and at J to 0 bases, leaving 5 bases not matched to a gene. This CDR3 spans 16 amino acids. The CDR3 DNA follows: TGTGCCAGCAGCCACGGACAGGGAGCGAACACCGGGGAGCTGTTTTTT. Protein product: CASSHGQGANTGELFF.

Only one count was recorded for this clone. The chain employs TRBV29-1 and TRBJ1-1; a weak D match, TRBD1 (5 bases). The CDR3 extends over 16 amino acids. Trimming removed 4 bases from V and 1 base from J, with 19 bases in between. Germline-derived CDR1 and CDR2 are SQVTM and ANQGSEA. DNA of the CDR3: TGCAGCGTTGGCTCGGGGGGTGTATCCTCGAACACTGAAGCTTTCTTT. This sequence encodes CSVGSGGVSSNTEAFF.

The chain combines TRBV28 with TRBJ1-2; a weak D match, TRBD1 (6 bases). V was pared by 6 bases and J by 5 bases, with 16 bases between. From germline, CDR1 is MDHEN and CDR2 SYDVKM. The CDR3 consists of 14 residues. CDR3 bases: TGTGCCAGCAGGAACAGGGATACTACGTATGGCTACACCTTC. Translating gives CASRNRDTTYGYTF.

This clone was detected only once. The chain combines TRBV4-3 with TRBJ2-3, with TRBD1 identical over 10 bases. The germline V gene encodes CDR1 LGHNA and CDR2 YSLEER. V trimming: 1 base; J trimming: 5 bases; junction bases outside the gene matches: 6. This CDR3 has 16 residues. CDR3 in DNA: TGCGCCAGCAGCCAAGTACCGGGACAGGGGCGAGATACGCAGTATTTT. Translation: CASSQVPGQGRDTQYF.